Listed below are T cell receptor beta chains from one sample, sequenced in a study of blood T cell repertoires in COVID-19. TCRdb's copy holds only in-frame clones and misses some; the assay was immunoSEQ multiplex PCR. The sample holds about 440,000 clones, more than 85% seen once. Input material: peripheral blood. All receptors derive from a woman aged 25 to 39 with acute or convalescent COVID-19. Both conserved end residues are part of each CDR3. The D gene is left open where the match is weak. Clone size is not always given. Where it is, it says once, few, many or a class for expanded clones.

D gene	V gene	J gene	clone size	CDR3 protein	CDR3 DNA
.	TRBV18	TRBJ1-6	.	CASGPSGGDSPLHF	TGTGCCAGCGGGCCCAGCGGGGGCGATTCACCCCTCCACTTT
.	TRBV9	TRBJ1-2	.	CASSQSAGGDGYTF	TGTGCCAGCAGCCAAAGTGCAGGAGGAGATGGCTACACCTTC
.	TRBV6-5	TRBJ1-1	.	CASKGGYTEAFF	TGTGCCAGCAAGGGCGGGTACACTGAAGCTTTCTTT
TRBD1	TRBV28	TRBJ1-2	.	CASSYTGVNYGYTF	TGTGCCAGCAGTTATACAGGGGTTAACTATGGCTACACCTTC
.	TRBV4-1	TRBJ2-3	.	CASSQVRGTDTQYF	TGCGCCAGCAGCCAAGTGAGGGGCACAGATACGCAGTATTTT
TRBD2	TRBV5-4	TRBJ2-3	.	CASSTRTSGGTDTQYF	TGTGCCAGCAGCACCCGGACTAGCGGTGGCACAGATACGCAGTATTTT
TRBD2	TRBV28	TRBJ2-2	.	CASSLFRGGADGELFF	TGTGCCAGCAGTTTATTTCGCGGGGGGGCCGACGGGGAGCTGTTTTTT
.	TRBV2	TRBJ1-4	.	CASSEIDSGPANEKLFF	TGTGCCAGCAGTGAAATCGACAGTGGACCGGCTAATGAAAAACTGTTTTTT
.	TRBV25-1	TRBJ1-3	.	CASSERQGGGNTIYF	TGTGCCAGCAGTGAACGGCAGGGAGGTGGAAACACCATATATTTT
.	TRBV18	TRBJ2-5	.	CASSPGGEETQYF	TGTGCCAGCTCACCTGGTGGGGAGGAGACCCAGTACTTC
.	TRBV30	TRBJ2-5	.	CAWSVRGMETQYF	TGTGCCTGGAGTGTACGTGGCATGGAGACCCAGTACTTC
TRBD1	TRBV25-1	TRBJ2-5	.	CASSPGTGGRMETQYF	TGTGCCAGCAGTCCCGGGACAGGGGGCCGGATGGAGACCCAGTACTTC
.	TRBV28	TRBJ2-7	.	CASSLPLYEQYF	TGTGCCAGCAGCCTCCCCCTCTACGAGCAGTACTTC
TRBD2	TRBV5-1	TRBJ2-7	.	CASSPFLGGFSYEQYF	TGCGCCAGCAGCCCGTTTCTGGGGGGGTTCTCCTACGAGCAGTACTTC
.	TRBV18	TRBJ2-7	few	CASSPTSVYEQYF	TGTGCCAGCTCACCCACCTCGGTCTACGAGCAGTACTTC
.	TRBV19	TRBJ2-2	.	CASSMATGSTGELFF	TGTGCCAGTAGTATGGCCACGGGGTCCACCGGGGAGCTGTTTTTT
.	TRBV10-1	TRBJ2-2	.	CASSEAAANTGELFF	TGCGCCAGCAGTGAAGCCGCCGCGAACACCGGGGAGCTGTTTTTT
TRBD2	TRBV5-1	TRBJ2-1	few	CASTQILASDEQFF	TGCGCCAGCACCCAAATACTAGCGTCCGATGAGCAGTTCTTC
.	TRBV7-8	TRBJ1-2	.	CASSLELYGYTF	TGTGCCAGCAGCTTAGAACTTTATGGCTACACCTTC
.	TRBV5-1	TRBJ1-5	.	CASSLEAGDQPQHF	TGCGCCAGCAGCTTGGAGGCCGGGGATCAGCCCCAGCATTTT
TRBD2	TRBV5-1	TRBJ2-7	.	CASTAGTRLAGVYEQYF	TGCGCCAGCACCGCAGGCACAAGACTAGCGGGGGTCTACGAGCAGTACTTC
TRBD1	TRBV19	TRBJ1-2	once	CASSKGQHYGYTF	TGTGCCAGTAGTAAGGGACAGCATTATGGCTACACCTTC
.	TRBV11-2	TRBJ2-7	.	CASSMNRVSYEQYF	TGTGCCAGCAGCATGAATAGAGTTTCTTACGAGCAGTACTTC
TRBD1	TRBV6-9	TRBJ2-1	.	CASGVKDRAYNEQFF	TGTGCCAGCGGTGTAAAAGACAGGGCCTACAATGAGCAGTTCTTC
TRBD2	TRBV28	TRBJ2-7	.	CASSWGGEQYF	TGTGCCAGCAGTTGGGGGGGCGAGCAGTACTTC
TRBD1	TRBV7-2	TRBJ2-1	.	CASSFYGTGIYNEQFF	TGTGCCAGCAGCTTTTATGGGACAGGGATATACAATGAGCAGTTCTTC
.	TRBV19	TRBJ2-1	.	CASSPHQGPNEQFF	TGTGCCAGTAGTCCCCACCAGGGCCCAAATGAGCAGTTCTTC
TRBD1	TRBV15	TRBJ1-2	.	CATSRDRQGGYGYTF	TGTGCCACCAGCAGAGACCGCCAGGGGGGCTATGGCTACACCTTC
.	TRBV5-6	TRBJ2-5	.	CASSRTLDSRQETQYF	TGTGCCAGCAGCCGGACCCTGGACAGTCGACAAGAGACCCAGTACTTC
TRBD2	TRBV5-1	TRBJ2-5	.	CASSLAGAYQETQYF	TGCGCCAGCAGCTTAGCGGGGGCGTACCAAGAGACCCAGTACTTC
TRBD1	TRBV19	TRBJ1-3	.	CASSFWGQRGNTIYF	TGTGCCAGTAGTTTTTGGGGACAGCGAGGAAACACCATATATTTT
TRBD1	TRBV28	TRBJ2-7	few	CASRPQGLVYEQYF	TGTGCCAGCAGGCCACAGGGGCTAGTTTACGAGCAGTACTTC
.	TRBV7-6	TRBJ1-1	.	CASSLAFPPGTEAFF	TGTGCCAGCAGCTTAGCATTTCCCCCGGGGACTGAAGCTTTCTTT
.	TRBV30	TRBJ1-5	.	CAWSAPPGQPQHF	TGTGCCTGGAGTGCGCCCCCGGGACAGCCCCAGCATTTT
TRBD1	TRBV19	TRBJ2-7	.	CASSIAWTGGFYEQYF	TGTGCCAGTAGTATAGCCTGGACAGGGGGCTTCTACGAGCAGTACTTC
.	TRBV7-2	TRBJ2-7	once	CASSLGTAFISSYEQYF	TGTGCCAGCAGCTTAGGGACAGCTTTTATTAGCTCCTACGAGCAGTACTTC
.	TRBV12-3/TRBV12-4	TRBJ2-3	.	CASSFGRADTQYF	TGTGCCAGCAGTTTTGGCAGGGCAGATACGCAGTATTTT
.	TRBV28	TRBJ2-2	.	CASSLRRGYTGELFF	TGTGCCAGCAGTTTGAGACGGGGTTACACCGGGGAGCTGTTTTTT
.	TRBV6-5	TRBJ2-1	.	CASSYSGGRNEQFF	TGTGCCAGCAGTTACTCGGGGGGGCGAAATGAGCAGTTCTTC
.	TRBV4-1	TRBJ1-2	once	CASSQEAALPNYGYTF	TGCGCCAGCAGCCAGGAAGCAGCGCTACCGAACTATGGCTACACCTTC
.	TRBV5-4	TRBJ1-6	few	CASSSGGYGSLHF	TGTGCCAGCAGCTCCGGGGGATACGGTTCCCTCCACTTT
.	TRBV3-1/TRBV3-2	TRBJ2-2	.	CASSRQAGELFF	TGTGCCAGCAGCCGGCAGGCCGGGGAGCTGTTTTTT
.	TRBV19	TRBJ2-1	.	CASSIDSTVEQFF	TGTGCCAGTAGTATAGATTCTACAGTGGAACAGTTCTTC
TRBD1	TRBV19	TRBJ1-5	.	CASTATGGGNQPQHF	TGTGCCAGTACCGCGACAGGGGGCGGGAATCAGCCCCAGCATTTT
TRBD1	TRBV20-1	TRBJ2-7	.	CSAGQGDEQYF	TGCAGTGCTGGACAGGGGGACGAGCAGTACTTC
.	TRBV5-1	TRBJ2-5	.	CASSRDNQETQYF	TGCGCCAGCAGCCGGGACAACCAAGAGACCCAGTACTTC
TRBD1	TRBV6-2/TRBV6-3	TRBJ2-2	.	CASSQPGQGAVNTGELFF	TGTGCCAGCAGTCAACCGGGACAGGGGGCGGTGAACACCGGGGAGCTGTTTTTT
.	TRBV4-1	TRBJ2-3	.	CASSQGGAVNTQYF	TGCGCCAGCAGCCAAGGGGGCGCCGTGAATACGCAGTATTTT
.	TRBV5-4	TRBJ1-2	.	CASSFTTGFNYGYTF	TGTGCCAGCAGCTTCACGACAGGATTTAACTATGGCTACACCTTC
.	TRBV12-3/TRBV12-4	TRBJ2-7	.	CASSPEFYEQYF	TGTGCCAGCAGCCCCGAGTTCTACGAGCAGTACTTC
.	TRBV7-3	TRBJ1-1	.	CASSLIPLASEAFF	TGTGCCAGCAGCCTCATACCTTTAGCATCTGAAGCTTTCTTT
.	TRBV19	TRBJ1-6	.	CASSILWAEDSPLHF	TGTGCCAGTAGTATTTTGTGGGCAGAAGATTCACCCCTCCACTTT
TRBD1	TRBV5-1	TRBJ1-4	.	CASSLGDRGNEKLFF	TGCGCCAGCAGCTTGGGCGACAGGGGGAATGAAAAACTGTTTTTT